One and the same sample provided the 8 T cell receptor beta chains below, sequenced in a study of T cell repertoires in cytomegalovirus infection. From the reads, TCRdb called clonotypes with MiXCR, one entry per CDR3 protein. The profile shows roughly 230,000 distinct CDR3 sequences, approximately 22% of them singletons. The sample was CD8+ T cells from PBMCs. The receptors were gathered from a human donor in good health (CMV status not recorded). Some clones in this sample may be carry-over from other donors' samples.

The gene calls are TRBV6-2 or TRBV6-3 and TRBJ2-1; D possibly corresponds to TRBD2 (6 bases). The CDR3 length is 18 residues. V was trimmed by 4 bases and J by 0 bases, leaving 19 bases between them. Germline V gene lookup returns CDR1 MNHEY and CDR2 SVGEGT. The CDR3 loop is CASSSIITSHGSYNEQFF. CDR3 DNA: TGTGCCAGCAGTTCTATCATCACTAGCCACGGCTCCTACAATGAGCAGTTCTTC.

In its sample, this clonotype was seen a few times. This chain connects TRBV12-3 or TRBV12-4 to TRBJ2-3; D perhaps matches TRBD2 (5 bases). This CDR3 is 14 amino acids long. V gave up 1 base and J gave up 4 bases, with 9 bases separating them. The CDR3 is CASSLVGVADTQYF. The CDR3 nucleotides are TGTGCCAGCAGTTTAGTCGGGGTCGCAGATACGCAGTATTTT.

This clonotype was seen at least ten times. The chain joins TRBV7-9 to TRBJ2-7; the D is unclear. Germline V gene sequence: CDR1 SEHNR, CDR2 FQNEAQ (reference sequence). CDR3 length equals 14 residues. With 1 base removed from V and 4 bases from J, the gap between germline ends came to 11 bases. This chain's CDR3 is CASSLGGVDYEQYF. The CDR3 DNA follows: TGTGCCAGCAGCTTAGGCGGAGTAGATTACGAGCAGTACTTC.

This clonotype has at least ten counts. The V call is TRBV7-8, the J call TRBJ1-2; D is uncertain. The CDR3 extends over 14 amino acids. CDR1 and CDR2 (germline): SGHVS, FQNEAQ. Trimming removed 0 bases at V and 7 bases at J, with 12 bases between. CDR3 nucleotides: TGTGCCAGCAGCTTAGCAACAGACTGGATTGGCTACACCTTC. This translates into CASSLATDWIGYTF.

The rearrangement joins TRBV2 to TRBJ1-6, with TRBD1 matching over 8 bases. This CDR3 region has 16 residues. Unmatched junction bases numbered 12, after V lost 7 bases and J lost 7 bases. The germline gives CDR1 SNHLY, CDR2 FYNNEI. CDR3 coding DNA: TGTGCCAGCAAACGAAGCCGGGACAGGCTCAATTCACCCCTCCACTTT. As protein: CASKRSRDRLNSPLHF.

The chain recombines TRBV6-1 with TRBJ1-5, with D maybe TRBD1 (6 bases). V was pared by 6 bases and J by 0 bases, with 12 bases between. This CDR3 has 15 residues. Germline V gene lookup returns CDR1 MNHNS and CDR2 SASEGT. The DNA of the CDR3 is TGTGCCAGCAGCCGCCAGGGGATTAGCAATCAGCCCCAGCATTTT. It translates to CASSRQGISNQPQHF.

The chain is built from TRBV12-3 or TRBV12-4 and TRBJ1-1; D might be TRBD1 (5 bases). There are 14 residues in the CDR3. V was pared by 7 bases and J by 1 base, with 13 bases between. CDR3 region: CASNLRGPNTEAFF. The CDR3 DNA reads as TGTGCCAGCAACCTGCGGGGCCCGAACACTGAAGCTTTCTTT.

This clonotype was picked up many times. The CDR3 DNA reads TGTGCCAGCAGCAACCCCACCTCAGGGGTAAGGGGGGCGGATACGCAGTATTTT. Translation gives CASSNPTSGVRGADTQYF. This chain links TRBV7-8 with TRBJ2-3; D could derive from TRBD1 or TRBD2 (6 bases each). In germline, CDR1 is SGHVS, CDR2 FQNEAQ. V was pared by 5 bases and J by 6 bases, with 27 bases between. The length of the CDR3 is 18 residues. Using reference TRBV7-8 and TRBJ2-3 for the parts outside the CDR3, the full variable domain is GAGVSQSPRYKVAKRGQDVALRCDPISGHVSLFWYQQALGQGPEFLTYFQNEAQLDKSGLPSDRFFAERPEGSVSTLKIQRTQQEDSAVYLCASSNPTSGVRGADTQYFGPGTRLTVL.